The source of this TCR beta chain is a study of T cell changes during pregnancy in multiple sclerosis. Assay used: immunoSEQ multiplex PCR; TCRdb lists only in-frame clones, some missing. The data contain about 52,000 clones, approximately 92% of them singletons. J lost 2 bases, V lost 6 bases, and 3 bases had no gene match. Germline CDR1 and CDR2: SNHLY and FYNNEI. This CDR3 is built from 13 residues. Source: CD4+ T cells from peripheral blood mononuclear cells, taken in the third trimester of pregnancy. The receptor comes from a female donor with multiple sclerosis, enrolled in a pregnancy study. The chain recombines TRBV2 with TRBJ1-1; 7 bases are shared with TRBD1. CDR3 sequence (DNA): TGTGCCAGCAGGAGGGACAGAAACACTGAAGCTTTCTTT. Translation gives CASRRDRNTEAFF.